These 8 T cell receptor beta chains were sequenced from one sample in a study of cytomegalovirus exposure and HLA in healthy donors (dated by TCRdb to 2017 to 2019). Receptors were amplified or captured by the immunoSEQ multiplex PCR assay. The multiplex PCR relied on a mix of 60 forward primers for TCR Vbeta segments and 13 reverse primers for TCR Jbeta segments. Drawn from immuneACCESS, this table holds only the in-frame rearrangements with V and J called that TCRdb kept. Clones are partly lost; checked studies trace under half to an unresolved V gene and leave the rest unexplained. In all, the sample holds approximately 100,000 clones, and under 85% of those were seen once. Of the sample, about 2.1% falls within the top ten clones. Material for sequencing was PBMCs. All receptors come from a middle-aged woman in good health and CMV-seronegative.

This clone has a single count. This chain joins TRBV14 and TRBJ2-7, with D tentatively TRBD1 (6 bases). The germline CDR1 and CDR2 sequences are SGHDN and FVKESK. Trimming left V 0 bases short and J 1 base short, with 10 bases between. The length of the CDR3 is 15 residues. The CDR3 here is CASSQEQGSSYEQYF. In DNA, the CDR3 is TGTGCCAGCAGCCAAGAACAGGGCAGTTCCTACGAGCAGTACTTC.

The chain joins TRBV5-4 to TRBJ2-1, with D possibly being TRBD1 (5 bases). CDR1 SGHNT and CDR2 YYREEE come from the germline V gene (reference sequence). The V end was cut by 0 bases, the J end by 9 bases, with 10 bases between. The CDR3 totals 13 residues. In nucleotides, the CDR3 is TGTGCCAGCAGCTTGGCTAGGACAAGTGAGCAGTTCTTC. It specifies CASSLARTSEQFF.

This clone was detected only once. The rearrangement uses TRBV30 and TRBJ2-7; 8 bases match TRBD1. Unmatched junction bases numbered 5, after V lost 4 bases and J lost 0 bases. Germline V lookup: CDR1 GTSNPN, CDR2 SVGIG (reference sequence). CDR3 size: 14 residues. CDR3 loop: CAWNYGQGSYEQYF. The CDR3 DNA sequence: TGTGCCTGGAATTACGGACAGGGCTCCTACGAGCAGTACTTC. Full variable domain (rest looked up from reference TRBV30 and TRBJ2-7): SQTIHQWPATLVQPVGSPLSLECTVEGTSNPNLYWYRQAAGRGLQLLFYSVGIGQISSEVPQNLSASRPQDRQFILSSKKLLLSDSGFYLCAWNYGQGSYEQYFGPGTRLTVT.

The CDR3 DNA sequence: TGTGCCAGCAGCGTTCTAGGGGGGGCCGAGACGCAGTATTTT. Translated, it gives CASSVLGGAETQYF. J is TRBJ2-3 and V is TRBV9, with D perhaps TRBD2 (7 bases). The CDR3 runs 14 residues. Deletions cut 2 bases from V and 9 bases from J, with 16 bases between. Germline V gene sequence: CDR1 SGDLS, CDR2 YYNGEE.

The chain uses TRBV7-9 and TRBJ1-2, with D possibly being TRBD1 (6 bases). Germline CDR1 is SEHNR and CDR2 is FQNEAQ (reference sequence). The CDR3 is 13 residues long. Trimming shortened V by 1 base and J by 6 bases, and 9 bases separated the two germline ends. This chain's CDR3 is CASSLGRQDGYTF. CDR3 nucleotides: TGTGCCAGCAGCTTAGGCAGACAGGATGGCTACACCTTC.

CDR3 sequence (DNA): TGTGCCAGCAGCGCCGGAAGAGGTAGCGGAACTCAAGAGACCCAGTACTTC. This codes for CASSAGRGSGTQETQYF. The chain employs TRBV9 and TRBJ2-5, with D tentatively TRBD2 (6 bases). V lost 3 bases and J lost 2, with 20 bases in between. This CDR3 is built from 17 residues. Germline CDR1 SGDLS, CDR2 YYNGEE.

This chain joins TRBV6-5 and TRBJ1-4; D possibly corresponds to TRBD1 (5 bases). The CDR3 runs to 14 residues. The V gene lost 2 bases and the J gene lost 8 bases, with 12 bases spanning the gap. Germline CDR1 MNHEY, CDR2 SVGAGI. In DNA, the CDR3 is TGTGCCAGCAGTTACATCCAGGGAGGAGAAAAACTGTTTTTT. This translates into CASSYIQGGEKLFF.

Notes on this clone: Other DNA sequences in this specimen translate into the identical CDR3. The chain joins TRBV30 to TRBJ1-5, with TRBD1 matching over 8 bases. Germline values: CDR1 GTSNPN, CDR2 SVGIG (reference sequence). This CDR3 has 13 residues. Trimming cost V 5 bases and J 6 bases; bases outside gene matches: 6. CDR3 sequence: CAWEDRVGQPQHF. Here the CDR3 DNA reads TGTGCCTGGGAGGACAGGGTAGGTCAGCCCCAGCATTTT.